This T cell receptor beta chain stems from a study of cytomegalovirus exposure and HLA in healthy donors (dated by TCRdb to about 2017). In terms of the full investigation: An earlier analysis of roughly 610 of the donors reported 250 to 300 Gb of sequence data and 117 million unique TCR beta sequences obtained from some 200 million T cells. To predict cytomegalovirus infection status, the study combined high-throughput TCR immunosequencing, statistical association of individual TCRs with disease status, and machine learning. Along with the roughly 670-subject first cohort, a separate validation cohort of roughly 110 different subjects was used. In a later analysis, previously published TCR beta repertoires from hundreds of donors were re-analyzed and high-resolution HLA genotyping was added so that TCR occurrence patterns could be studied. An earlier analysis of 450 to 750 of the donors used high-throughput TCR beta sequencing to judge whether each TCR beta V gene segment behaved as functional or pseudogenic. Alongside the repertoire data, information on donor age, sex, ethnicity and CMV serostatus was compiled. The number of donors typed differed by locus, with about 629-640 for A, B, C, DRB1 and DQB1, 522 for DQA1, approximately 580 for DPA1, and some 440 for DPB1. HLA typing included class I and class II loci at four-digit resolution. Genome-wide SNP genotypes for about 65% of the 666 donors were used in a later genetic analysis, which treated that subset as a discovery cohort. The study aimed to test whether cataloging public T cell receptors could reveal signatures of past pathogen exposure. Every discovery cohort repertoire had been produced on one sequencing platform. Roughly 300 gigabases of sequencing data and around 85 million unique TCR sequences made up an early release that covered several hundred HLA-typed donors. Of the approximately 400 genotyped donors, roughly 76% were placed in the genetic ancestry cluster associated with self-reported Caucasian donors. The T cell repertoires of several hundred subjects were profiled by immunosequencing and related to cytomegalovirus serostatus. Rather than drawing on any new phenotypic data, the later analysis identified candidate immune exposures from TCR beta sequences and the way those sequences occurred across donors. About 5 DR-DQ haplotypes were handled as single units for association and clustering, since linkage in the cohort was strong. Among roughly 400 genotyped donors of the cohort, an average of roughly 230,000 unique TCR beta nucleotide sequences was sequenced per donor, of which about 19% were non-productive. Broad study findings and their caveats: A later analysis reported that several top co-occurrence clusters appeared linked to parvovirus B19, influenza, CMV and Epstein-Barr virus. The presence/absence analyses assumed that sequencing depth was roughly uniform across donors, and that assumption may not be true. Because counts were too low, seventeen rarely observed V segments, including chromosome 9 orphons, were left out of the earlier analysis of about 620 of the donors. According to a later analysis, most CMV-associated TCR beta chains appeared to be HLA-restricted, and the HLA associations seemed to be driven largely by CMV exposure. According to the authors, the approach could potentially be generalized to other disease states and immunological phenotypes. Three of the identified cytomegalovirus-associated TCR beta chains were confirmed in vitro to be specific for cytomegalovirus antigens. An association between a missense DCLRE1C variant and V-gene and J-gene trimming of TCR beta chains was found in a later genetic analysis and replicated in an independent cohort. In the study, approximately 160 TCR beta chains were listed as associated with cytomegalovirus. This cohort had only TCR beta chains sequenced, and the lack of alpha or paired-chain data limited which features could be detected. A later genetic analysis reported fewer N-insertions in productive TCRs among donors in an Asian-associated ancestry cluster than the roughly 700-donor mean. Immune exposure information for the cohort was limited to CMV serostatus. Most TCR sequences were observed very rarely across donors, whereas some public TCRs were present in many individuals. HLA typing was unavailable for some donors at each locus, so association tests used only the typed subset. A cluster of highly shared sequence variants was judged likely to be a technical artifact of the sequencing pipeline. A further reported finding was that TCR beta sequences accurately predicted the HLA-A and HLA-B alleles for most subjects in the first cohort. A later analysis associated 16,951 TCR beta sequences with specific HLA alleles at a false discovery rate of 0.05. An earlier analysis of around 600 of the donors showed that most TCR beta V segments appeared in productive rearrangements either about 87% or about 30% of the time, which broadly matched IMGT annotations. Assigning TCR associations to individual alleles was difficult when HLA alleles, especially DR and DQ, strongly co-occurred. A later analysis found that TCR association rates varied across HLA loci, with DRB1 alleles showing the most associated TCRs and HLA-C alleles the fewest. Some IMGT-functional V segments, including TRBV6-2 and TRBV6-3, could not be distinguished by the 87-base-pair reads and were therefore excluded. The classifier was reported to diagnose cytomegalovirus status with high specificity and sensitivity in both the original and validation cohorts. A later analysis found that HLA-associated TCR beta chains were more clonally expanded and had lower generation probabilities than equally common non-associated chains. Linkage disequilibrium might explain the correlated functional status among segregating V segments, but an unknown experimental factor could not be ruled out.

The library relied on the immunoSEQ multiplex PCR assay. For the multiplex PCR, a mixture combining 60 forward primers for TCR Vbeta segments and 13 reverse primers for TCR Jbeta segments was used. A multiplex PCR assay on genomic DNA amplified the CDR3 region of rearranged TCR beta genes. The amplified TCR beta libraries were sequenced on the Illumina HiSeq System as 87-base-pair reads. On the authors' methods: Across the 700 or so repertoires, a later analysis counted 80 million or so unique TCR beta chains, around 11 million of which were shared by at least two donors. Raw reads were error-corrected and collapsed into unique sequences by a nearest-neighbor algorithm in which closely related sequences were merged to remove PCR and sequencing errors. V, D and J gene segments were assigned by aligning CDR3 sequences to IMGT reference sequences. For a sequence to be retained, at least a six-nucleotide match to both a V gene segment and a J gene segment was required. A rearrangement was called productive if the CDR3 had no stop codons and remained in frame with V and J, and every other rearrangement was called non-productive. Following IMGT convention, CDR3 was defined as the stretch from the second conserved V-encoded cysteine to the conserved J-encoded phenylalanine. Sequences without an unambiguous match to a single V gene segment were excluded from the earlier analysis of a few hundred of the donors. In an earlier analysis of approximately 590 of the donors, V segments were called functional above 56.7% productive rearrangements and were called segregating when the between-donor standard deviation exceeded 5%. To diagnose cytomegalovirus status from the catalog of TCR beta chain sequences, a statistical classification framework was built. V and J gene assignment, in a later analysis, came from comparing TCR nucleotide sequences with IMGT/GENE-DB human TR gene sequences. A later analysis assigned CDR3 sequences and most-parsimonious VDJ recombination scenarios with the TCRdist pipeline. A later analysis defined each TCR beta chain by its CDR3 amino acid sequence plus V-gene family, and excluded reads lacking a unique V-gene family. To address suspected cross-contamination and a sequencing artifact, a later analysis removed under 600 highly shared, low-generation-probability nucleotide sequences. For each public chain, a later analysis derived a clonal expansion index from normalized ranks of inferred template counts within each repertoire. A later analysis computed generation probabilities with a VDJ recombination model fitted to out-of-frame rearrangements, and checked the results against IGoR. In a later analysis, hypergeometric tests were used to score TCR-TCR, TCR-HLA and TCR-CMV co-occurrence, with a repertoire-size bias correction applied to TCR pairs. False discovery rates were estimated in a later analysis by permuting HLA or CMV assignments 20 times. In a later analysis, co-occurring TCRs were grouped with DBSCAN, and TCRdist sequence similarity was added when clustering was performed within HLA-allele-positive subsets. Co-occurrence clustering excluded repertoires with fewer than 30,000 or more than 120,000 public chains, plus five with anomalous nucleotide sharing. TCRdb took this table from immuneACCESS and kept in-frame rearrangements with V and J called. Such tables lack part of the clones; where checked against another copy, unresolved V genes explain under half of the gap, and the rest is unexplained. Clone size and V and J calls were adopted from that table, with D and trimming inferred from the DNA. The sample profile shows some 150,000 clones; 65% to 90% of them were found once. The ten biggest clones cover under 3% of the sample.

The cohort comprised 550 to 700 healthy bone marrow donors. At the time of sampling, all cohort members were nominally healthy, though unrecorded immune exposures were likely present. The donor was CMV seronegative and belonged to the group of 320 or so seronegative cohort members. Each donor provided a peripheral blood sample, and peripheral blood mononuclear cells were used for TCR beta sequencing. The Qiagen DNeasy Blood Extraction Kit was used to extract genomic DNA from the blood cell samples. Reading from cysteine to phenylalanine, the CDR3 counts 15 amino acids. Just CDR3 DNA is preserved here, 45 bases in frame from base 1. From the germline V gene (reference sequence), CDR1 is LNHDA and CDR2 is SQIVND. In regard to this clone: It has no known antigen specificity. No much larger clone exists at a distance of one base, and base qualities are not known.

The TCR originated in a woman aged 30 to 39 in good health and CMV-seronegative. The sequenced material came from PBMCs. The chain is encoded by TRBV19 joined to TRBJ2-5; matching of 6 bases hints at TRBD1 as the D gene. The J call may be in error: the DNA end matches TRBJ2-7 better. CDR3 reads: CASTVSPGHLYEQYF. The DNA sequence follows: TGTGCCAGTACCGTTTCACCGGGACATCTCTACGAGCAGTACTTC.